The present TCR beta chain was sequenced within a study of CD8 T cells in ankylosing spondylitis. This clonotype has ten or more counts. Its cognate antigen is unknown. The study, taken as a whole, reports: A TCR beta motif made of about eight highly homologous variants seemed typical of ankylosing spondylitis blood.

Germline CDR1 reads DFQATT; CDR2 reads SNEGSKA (reference sequence). This CDR3 has 14 amino acids. Trimming removed 3 bases at V and 2 bases at J, with 13 bases between. Preparation of TCR beta libraries was done by quantitative 5'-RACE with molecular barcodes. TCRdb reprocessed the 5' RACE reads with MiXCR, giving one entry per CDR3 protein. The repertoire has more than 400,000 distinct CDR3 sequences, approximately 5.3% of them found once; the top ten carry around 3.4%. The chain links TRBV20-1 to TRBJ1-2, with a possible D match to TRBD1 (5 bases). The TCR comes from a male donor with ankylosing spondylitis. The sample consisted of blood, either unsorted or a sorted T cell fraction (not recorded which). The CDR3 nucleotides read TGCAGTGCTAGCTCCCGGGGCAGGAACTATGGCTACACCTTC. Residues: CSASSRGRNYGYTF.